Sequencing of this T cell receptor beta chain was carried out in a study of shared clonotypes between healthy human individuals. Overall study: Contributing individuals were a couple of females and a few males aged 18 to 49. Study results and caveats: Apart from blood, nothing was sampled; tissue repertoires likely differ.

Sorted-subset replicate PCR reactions contained 150 to 200 ng DNA, corresponding to approximately 30,000 T cell genomes. Generated by immunoSEQ multiplex PCR, the TCRdb table keeps only in-frame clones and is missing some. The data hold roughly 2,500,000 clones, with 80% to 95% observed a single time. This CDR3 is 15 amino acids long. The junction had 11 bases not matched to a gene; V was cut back by 2 bases and J by 7 bases. Germline V gives CDR1 SGHRS, CDR2 YFSETQ. Partitioning of CD4+ cells yielded a CD45RA+ naive subset and a CD45RA-negative memory subset. Points on this clone: What it binds is not known.

The rearrangement links TRBV5-1 to TRBJ2-5; 7 nucleotides match TRBD1. The source of this sequence is a man in his late teens or twenties in good health. Some clones in this sample may be carry-over from other donors' samples. The material sequenced was naive CD4+ T cells from PBMCs. Subset here: CD45RA+ positively selected. The CDR3 DNA is TGCGCCAGCAGCTTTACCCTGGGGACAGAAGGGACCCAGTACTTC. This gives the protein CASSFTLGTEGTQYF.